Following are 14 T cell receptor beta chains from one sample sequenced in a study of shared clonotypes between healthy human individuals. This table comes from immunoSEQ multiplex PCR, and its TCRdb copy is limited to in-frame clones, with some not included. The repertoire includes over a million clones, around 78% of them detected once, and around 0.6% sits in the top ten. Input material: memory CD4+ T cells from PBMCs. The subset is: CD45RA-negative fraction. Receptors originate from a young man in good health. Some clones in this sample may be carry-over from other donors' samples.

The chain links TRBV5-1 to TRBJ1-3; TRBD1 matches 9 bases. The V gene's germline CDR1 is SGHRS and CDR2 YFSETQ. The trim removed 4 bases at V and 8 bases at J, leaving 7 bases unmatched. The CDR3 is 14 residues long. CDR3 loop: CASSNGQGKDTIYF. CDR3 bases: TGCGCCAGCAGCAACGGACAGGGGAAAGACACCATATATTTT. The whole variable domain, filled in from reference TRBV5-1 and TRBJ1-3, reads KAGVTQTPRYLIKTRGQQVTLSCSPISGHRSVSWYQQTPGQGLQFLFEYFSETQRNKGNFPGRFSGRQFSNSRSEMNVSTLELGDSALYLCASSNGQGKDTIYFGEGSWLTVV.

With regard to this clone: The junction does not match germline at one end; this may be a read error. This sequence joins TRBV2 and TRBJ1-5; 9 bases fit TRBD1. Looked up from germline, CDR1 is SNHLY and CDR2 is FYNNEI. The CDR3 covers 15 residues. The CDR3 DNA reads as TGTGCCAGCAGGGAAGTTACAGGGGGCGGTCAGCCCCAGCATTTT. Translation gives CASREVTGGGQPQHF. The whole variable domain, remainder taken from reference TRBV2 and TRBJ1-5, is EPEVTQTPSHQVTQMGQEVILRCVPISNHLYFYWYRQILGQKVEFLVSFYNNEISEKSEIFDDQFSVERPDGSNFTLKIRSTKLEDSAMYFCASREVTGGGQPQHFGDGTRLSIL.

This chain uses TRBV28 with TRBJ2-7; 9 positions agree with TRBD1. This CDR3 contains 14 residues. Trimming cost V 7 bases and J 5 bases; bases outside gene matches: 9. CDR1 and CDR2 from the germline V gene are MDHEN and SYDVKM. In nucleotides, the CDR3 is TGTGCCAGCATCCAAGGACAGGGGAGCGACGAGCAGTACTTC. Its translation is CASIQGQGSDEQYF. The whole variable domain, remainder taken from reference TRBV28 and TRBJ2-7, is DVKVTQSSRYLVKRTGEKVFLECVQDMDHENMFWYRQDPGLGLRLIYFSYDVKMKEKGDIPEGYSVSREKKERFSLILESASTNQTSMYLCASIQGQGSDEQYFGPGTRLTVT.

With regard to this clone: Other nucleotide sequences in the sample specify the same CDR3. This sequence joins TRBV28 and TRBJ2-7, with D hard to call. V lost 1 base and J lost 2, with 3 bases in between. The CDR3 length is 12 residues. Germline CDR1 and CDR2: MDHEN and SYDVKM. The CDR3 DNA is TGTGCCAGCAGTTTATATCCCTACGAGCAGTACTTC. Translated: CASSLYPYEQYF.

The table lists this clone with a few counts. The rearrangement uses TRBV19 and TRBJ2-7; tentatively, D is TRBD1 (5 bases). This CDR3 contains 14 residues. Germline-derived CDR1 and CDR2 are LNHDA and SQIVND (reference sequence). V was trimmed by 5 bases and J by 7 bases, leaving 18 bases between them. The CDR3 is CASSGTGRAGEQYF. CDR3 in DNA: TGTGCCAGTAGTGGAACAGGCCGGGCCGGGGAGCAGTACTTC.

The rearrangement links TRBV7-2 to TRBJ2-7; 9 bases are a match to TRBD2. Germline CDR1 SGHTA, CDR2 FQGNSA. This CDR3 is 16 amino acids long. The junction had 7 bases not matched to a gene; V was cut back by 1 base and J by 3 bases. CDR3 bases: TGTGCCAGCAGCTTAGAGTCGGCTAGCGGGAACTACGAGCAGTACTTC. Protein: CASSLESASGNYEQYF.

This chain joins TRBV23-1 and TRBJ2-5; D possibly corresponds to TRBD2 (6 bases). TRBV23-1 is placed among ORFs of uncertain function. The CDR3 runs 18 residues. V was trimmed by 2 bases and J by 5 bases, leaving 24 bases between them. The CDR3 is CASSQPVSGSERRETQYF. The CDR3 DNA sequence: TGCGCCAGCAGTCAACCGGTCTCCGGGAGCGAAAGACGGGAGACCCAGTACTTC.

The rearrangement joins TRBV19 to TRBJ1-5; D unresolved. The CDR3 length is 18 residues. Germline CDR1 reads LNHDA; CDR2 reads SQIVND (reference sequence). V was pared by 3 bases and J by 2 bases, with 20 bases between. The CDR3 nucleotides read TGTGCCAGTAGTATCCCACCCCGCAGGTACGGGGGCAATCAGCCCCAGCATTTT. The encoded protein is CASSIPPRRYGGNQPQHF.

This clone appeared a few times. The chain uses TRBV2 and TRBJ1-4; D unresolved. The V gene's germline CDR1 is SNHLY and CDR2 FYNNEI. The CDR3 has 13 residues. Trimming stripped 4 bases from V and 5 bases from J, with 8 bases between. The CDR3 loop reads CASSGPINEKLFF. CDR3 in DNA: TGTGCCAGCAGTGGGCCTATAAATGAAAAACTGTTTTTT.

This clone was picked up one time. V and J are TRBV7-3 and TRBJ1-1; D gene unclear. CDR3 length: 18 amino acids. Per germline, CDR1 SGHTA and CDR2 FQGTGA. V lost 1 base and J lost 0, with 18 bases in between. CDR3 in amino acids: CASSLMAGGSVMNTEAFF. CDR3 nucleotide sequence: TGTGCCAGCAGCTTAATGGCCGGCGGGTCAGTGATGAACACTGAAGCTTTCTTT.

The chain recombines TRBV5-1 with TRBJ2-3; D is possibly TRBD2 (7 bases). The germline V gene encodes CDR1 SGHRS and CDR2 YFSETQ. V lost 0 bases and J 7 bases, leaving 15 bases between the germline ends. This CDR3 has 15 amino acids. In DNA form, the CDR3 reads TGCGCCAGCAGCTTGGACCGGGGGGCGGGAAATACGCAGTATTTT. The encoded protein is CASSLDRGAGNTQYF.

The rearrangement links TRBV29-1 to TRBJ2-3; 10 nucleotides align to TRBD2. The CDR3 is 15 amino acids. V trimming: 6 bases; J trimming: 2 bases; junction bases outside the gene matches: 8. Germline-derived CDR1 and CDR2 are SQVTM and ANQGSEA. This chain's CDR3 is CSVRTSGGITDTQYF. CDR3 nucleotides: TGCAGCGTCCGGACTAGCGGAGGGATCACAGATACGCAGTATTTT.

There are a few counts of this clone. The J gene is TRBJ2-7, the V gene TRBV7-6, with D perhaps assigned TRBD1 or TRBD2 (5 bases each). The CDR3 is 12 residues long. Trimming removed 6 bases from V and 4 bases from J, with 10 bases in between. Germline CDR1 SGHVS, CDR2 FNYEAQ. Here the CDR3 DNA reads TGTGCCAGCAGTCAAGGGGAGTACGAGCAGTACTTC. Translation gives CASSQGEYEQYF.

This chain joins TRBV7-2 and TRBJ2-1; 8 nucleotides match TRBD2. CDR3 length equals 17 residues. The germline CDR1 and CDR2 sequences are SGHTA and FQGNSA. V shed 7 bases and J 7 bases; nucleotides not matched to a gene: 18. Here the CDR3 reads CASNYIFPGTSHNEQFF. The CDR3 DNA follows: TGTGCCAGCAACTACATTTTTCCCGGGACTAGTCATAATGAGCAGTTCTTC.